The clone carrying this TCR beta chain was seen a few times. This entry comes from a study of T-cell reconstitution after alpha-beta-depleted transplantation in children. J gave up 1 base and V 2 bases, and 3 bases lay outside the gene matches. This CDR3 has 15 residues. Germline V gives CDR1 SGHRS, CDR2 YFSETQ. The authors prepared the TCRbeta library with unique molecular identifiers. TCRdb processed the PCR reads anew with MiXCR; each CDR3 protein has one entry. The sample carries approximately 190,000 distinct CDR3 sequences, around 7.7% recorded once. The sequences come from PBMCs, mostly from graft donor cells, collected 360 days after TCRalphabeta/CD19-depleted stem cell transplant. This clonotype was sampled from a male patient aged 2 to 9 who had a stem cell transplant for acute myeloid leukemia, so the T cells may come from the graft donor. J is TRBJ2-3 and V is TRBV5-1; TRBD2 matches 8 bases. The CDR3: CASSFGRGGTDTQYF. The CDR3 nucleotides are TGCGCCAGCAGCTTCGGGAGGGGAGGCACAGATACGCAGTATTTT.